This T cell receptor beta chain is from a study of blood T cell repertoires in COVID-19 (dated by TCRdb to 2019 to 2021). Background for the entire study: Collaborator samples came from the United States, Italy and Spain and covered acute and convalescent phases of COVID-19. The prospective study material was composed of cDNA or gDNA derived from T cells, B-cell-depleted T cells, or PBMCs. Deeply sampled blood TCRbeta repertoires from subjects exposed to, actively infected with, or recovered from COVID-19 were included in the dataset. The repertoires were released in a freely available public database meant as a resource for research on the immune response to SARS-CoV-2. Samples came from the ongoing ImmuneRACE study (first 160 participants) plus 1,254 subjects from 6 global collaborators. Sample metadata almost always included a de-identified subject ID, COVID-19 status, age in years and sex. Where available, HLA class I and class II types were obtained from metadata supplied by the sample provider rather than from assay-based typing. The study at large found these results: The quantity of clinical and demographic metadata differed by source and by participant and was supplied without curation.

Collaborating institutions collected whole blood in K2EDTA tubes following their own protocols. For TCRbeta analysis, collaborators shipped samples as frozen whole blood, isolated PBMCs, or DNA extracted from either of those sample types. Turning to this clone: There is no known antigen for this receptor. One base away there is no much larger clone; base qualities are not given.

TCRbeta CDR3 regions were amplified from genomic DNA using the immunoSEQ Assay, a bias-controlled multiplex PCR. The authors' pipeline ran thus. Nucleated cell counts per sample were estimated from amplification of reference gene primers within the assay. To quantify the absolute abundance of each unique TCRbeta CDR3 rearrangement, sequence reads were collapsed and filtered. For each sample, productive Simpson clonality was calculated as the square root of Simpson's diversity index across productive rearrangements. TCRdb retrieved this table from immuneACCESS and kept in-frame rearrangements only. Not all clones are present; in checked studies, unresolved V genes account for under half, and no reason is known for the remainder. That table gives V, J and clone size, and the DNA gave D and trimming. The sample table records about 210,000 clones; approximately 90% of these occur just once. The ten top clones hold approximately 1.2% of the sample.

Sequencing was performed on peripheral blood. The TCR comes from a man aged 25-45 years with acute or convalescent COVID-19.

The DNA is TGTGCCAGCAGCTTAACGGGAGGGACTAGGGGGACCCAGTACTTC. It translates to CASSLTGGTRGTQYF. Recombination connected TRBV7-3 to TRBJ2-5, with 8 central nucleotides matching TRBD2. Including the terminal cysteine and phenylalanine, the CDR3 comprises 15 residues. Here the CDR3 DNA is all that survives: 45 bases in frame from base 1. V ends up 0 bases short and J 7 bases short, with an unmatched junction base count of 7. Sequences SGHTA (CDR1) and FQGTGA (CDR2) are obtained from the germline V gene.